This TCR beta chain was recorded in a study of cytomegalovirus exposure and HLA in healthy donors. Whole-study context: Genetic ancestry analysis placed 75% to 85% of the 398 donors that were genotyped in the Caucasian-associated cluster. Broader study findings: It emerged from a later analysis that several of the most significant clusters appeared to be linked to common viral pathogens. Reports state that TCR beta sequences accurately predicted most subjects' HLA-A and HLA-B alleles.

Points on this clone: Its matching antigen is unknown.

Trimming cost V 3 bases and J 6 bases, with 6 bases left between them. Germline values: CDR1 MGHDK, CDR2 SYGVNS. The CDR3 is 12 amino acids. PCR amplification relied on 60 Vbeta primers (plus 13 Jbeta primers). Clones were sequenced by immunoSEQ multiplex PCR, and TCRdb holds only the in-frame ones, with some missing. The sample comprises 100,000 to 150,000 clones, approximately 75% of which are singletons, and 3% to 3.5% rests with the top ten. The chain carries TRBV25-1 and TRBJ2-1; D not resolved. Source material: PBMCs. The receptor's source is a woman between 50 and 59 years old in good health and CMV-seronegative. The CDR3, as DNA: TGTGCCAGCAGTGACATGTTCAATGAGCAGTTCTTC. Translated, it gives CASSDMFNEQFF.